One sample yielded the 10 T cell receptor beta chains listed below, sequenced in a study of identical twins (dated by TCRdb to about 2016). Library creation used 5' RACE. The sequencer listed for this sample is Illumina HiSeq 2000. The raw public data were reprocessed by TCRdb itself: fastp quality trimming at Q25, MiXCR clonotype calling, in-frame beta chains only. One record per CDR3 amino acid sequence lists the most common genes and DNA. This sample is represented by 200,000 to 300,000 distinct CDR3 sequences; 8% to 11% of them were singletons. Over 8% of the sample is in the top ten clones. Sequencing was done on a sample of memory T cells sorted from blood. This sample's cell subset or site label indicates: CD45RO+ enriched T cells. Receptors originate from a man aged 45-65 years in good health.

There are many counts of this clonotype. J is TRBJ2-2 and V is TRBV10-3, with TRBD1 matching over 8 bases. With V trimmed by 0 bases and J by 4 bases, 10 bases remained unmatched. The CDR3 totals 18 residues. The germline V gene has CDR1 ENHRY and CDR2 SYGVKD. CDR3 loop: CAISESGDRRPSTGELFF. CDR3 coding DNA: TGTGCCATCAGTGAGTCTGGGGACAGGAGACCGTCCACCGGGGAGCTGTTTTTT.

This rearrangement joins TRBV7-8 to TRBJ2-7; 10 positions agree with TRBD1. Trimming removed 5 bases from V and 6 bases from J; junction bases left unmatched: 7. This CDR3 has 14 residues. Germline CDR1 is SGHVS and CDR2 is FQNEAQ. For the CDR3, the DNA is TGTGCCAGCAGCCACCCGGGACAGGGGTCCGAGCAGTACTTC. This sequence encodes CASSHPGQGSEQYF.

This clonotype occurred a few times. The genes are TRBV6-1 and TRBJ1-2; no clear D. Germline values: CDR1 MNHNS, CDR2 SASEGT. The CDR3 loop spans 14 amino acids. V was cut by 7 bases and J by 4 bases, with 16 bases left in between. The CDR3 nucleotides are TGTGCCAGCAAACCACGCGACGCTCTCTATGGCTACACCTTC. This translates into CASKPRDALYGYTF.

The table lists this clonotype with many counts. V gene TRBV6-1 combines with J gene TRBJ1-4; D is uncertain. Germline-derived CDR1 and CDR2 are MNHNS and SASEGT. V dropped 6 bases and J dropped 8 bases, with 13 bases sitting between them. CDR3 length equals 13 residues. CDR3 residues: CASSNLPGEKLFF. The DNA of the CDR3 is TGTGCCAGCAGCAATCTCCCCGGGGAAAAACTGTTTTTT.

The CDR3 spells CASNGGGPNYGYTF. The CDR3 DNA reads as TGTGCCAGCAACGGTGGGGGTCCCAACTATGGCTACACCTTC. The chain employs TRBV11-2 and TRBJ1-2; D may be TRBD1 (5 bases). CDR3 length: 14 residues. CDR1 is SGHAT and CDR2 is FQNNGV in the germline V gene. Trimming removed 7 bases at V and 2 bases at J, with 14 bases between. The whole variable domain, filled in from reference TRBV11-2 and TRBJ1-2, reads EAGVAQSPRYKIIEKRQSVAFWCNPISGHATLYWYQQILGQGPKLLIQFQNNGVVDDSQLPKDRFSAERLKGVDSTLKIQPAKLEDSAVYLCASNGGGPNYGYTFGSGTRLTVV.

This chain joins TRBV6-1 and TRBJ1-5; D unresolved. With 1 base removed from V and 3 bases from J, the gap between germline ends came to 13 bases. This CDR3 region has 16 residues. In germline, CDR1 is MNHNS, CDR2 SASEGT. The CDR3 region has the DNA TGTGCCAGCAGTGAAGTGTGGGCCAGAACCAATCAGCCCCAGCATTTT. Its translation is CASSEVWARTNQPQHF.

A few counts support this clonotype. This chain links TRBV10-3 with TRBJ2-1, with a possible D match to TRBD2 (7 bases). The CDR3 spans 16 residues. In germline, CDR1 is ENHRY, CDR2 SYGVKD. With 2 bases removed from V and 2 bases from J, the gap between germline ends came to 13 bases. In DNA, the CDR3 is TGTGCCATCAGTGAGCGGAGGGGGGGCACCTACAATGAGCAGTTCTTC. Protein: CAISERRGGTYNEQFF.

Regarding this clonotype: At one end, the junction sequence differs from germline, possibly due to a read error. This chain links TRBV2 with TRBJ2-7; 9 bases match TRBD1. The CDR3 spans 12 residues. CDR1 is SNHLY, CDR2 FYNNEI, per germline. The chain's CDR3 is CAISLDRGWQYF. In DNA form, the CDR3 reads TGTGCCATCAGTTTGGACAGGGGATGGCAGTACTTC.

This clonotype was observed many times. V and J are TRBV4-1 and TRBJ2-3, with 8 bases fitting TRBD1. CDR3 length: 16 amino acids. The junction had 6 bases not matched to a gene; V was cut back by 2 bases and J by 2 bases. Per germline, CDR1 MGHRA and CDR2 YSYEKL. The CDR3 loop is CASSQPDRDPTDTQYF. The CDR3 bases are TGCGCCAGCAGCCAACCGGACAGGGACCCCACAGATACGCAGTATTTT.

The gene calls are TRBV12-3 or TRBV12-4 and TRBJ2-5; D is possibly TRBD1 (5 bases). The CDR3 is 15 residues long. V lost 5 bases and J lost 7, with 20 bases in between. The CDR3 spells CASSPRAGHRGTQYF. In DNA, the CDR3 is TGTGCCAGCAGTCCTCGGGCAGGACATAGGGGGACCCAGTACTTC.